This TCR beta chain appears in the sequencing data of a study of T cell responses to AZD1222 COVID-19 vaccine. Study background: Analyses pooled second doses at about 4 or about 12 weeks. The study's findings and limits: In all cases, repertoires were sampled only after the peak T cell response. Spike-specific TCR breadth and depth rose after two AZD1222 doses. Baseline testing showed seropositivity in only six or seven AZD1222 recipients.

V was pared by 0 bases and J by 5 bases, with 7 bases between. This CDR3 comprises 14 residues. Germline assignment: CDR1 LNHNV and CDR2 YYDKDF (reference sequence). Data came from immunoSEQ multiplex PCR; TCRdb stores just in-frame clones and leaves some out. The table records about 120,000 clones, about 90% of them present only once. This clone was counted a single time. Its target is not known. The gene calls are TRBV15 and TRBJ1-4, with D unclear. The sample was peripheral blood, taken on day 0 of AZD1222 vaccination. This TCR came from an adult in good health. CDR3 in DNA: TGTGCCACCAGCAGAGAACAGAGAAATGAAAAACTGTTTTTT. This sequence encodes CATSREQRNEKLFF.